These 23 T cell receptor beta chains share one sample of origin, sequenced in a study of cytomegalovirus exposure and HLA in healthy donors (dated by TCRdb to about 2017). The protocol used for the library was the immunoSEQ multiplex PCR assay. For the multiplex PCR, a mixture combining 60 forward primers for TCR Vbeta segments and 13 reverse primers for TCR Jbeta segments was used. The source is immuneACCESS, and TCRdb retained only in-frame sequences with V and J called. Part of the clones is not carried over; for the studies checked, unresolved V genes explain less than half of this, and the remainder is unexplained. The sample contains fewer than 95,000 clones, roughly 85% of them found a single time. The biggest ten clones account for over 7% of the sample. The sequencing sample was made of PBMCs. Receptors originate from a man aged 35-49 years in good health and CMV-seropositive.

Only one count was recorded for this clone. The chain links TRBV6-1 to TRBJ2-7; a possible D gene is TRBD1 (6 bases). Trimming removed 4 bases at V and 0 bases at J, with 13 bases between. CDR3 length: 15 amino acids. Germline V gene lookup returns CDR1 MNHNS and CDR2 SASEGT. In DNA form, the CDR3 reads TGTGCCAGCAGTGCGGGACAATCCAGCTCCTACGAGCAGTACTTC. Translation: CASSAGQSSSYEQYF.

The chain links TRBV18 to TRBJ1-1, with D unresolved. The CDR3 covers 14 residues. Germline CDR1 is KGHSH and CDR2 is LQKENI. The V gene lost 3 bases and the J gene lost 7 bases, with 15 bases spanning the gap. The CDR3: CASSPPGAFGEAFF. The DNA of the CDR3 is TGTGCCAGCTCACCGCCAGGCGCCTTCGGTGAAGCTTTCTTT.

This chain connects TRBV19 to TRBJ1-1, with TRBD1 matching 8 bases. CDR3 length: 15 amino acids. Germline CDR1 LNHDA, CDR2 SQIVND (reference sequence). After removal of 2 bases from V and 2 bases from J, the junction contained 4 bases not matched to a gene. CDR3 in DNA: TGTGCCAGTAGTATACTGGCAGGGGGCAACACTGAAGCTTTCTTT. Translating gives CASSILAGGNTEAFF.

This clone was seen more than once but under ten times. DNA of the CDR3: TGTGCCAGCAGTTCCAACGGGAGGAGATTGCGGTTCTTC. The encoded protein is CASSSNGRRLRFF. This chain uses TRBV28 with TRBJ2-1; TRBD2 agrees at 7 bases. V lost 4 bases and J lost 15; bases outside the gene matches: 12. CDR1 and CDR2 from the germline V gene are MDHEN and SYDVKM. This CDR3 has 13 amino acids. The whole variable domain, remainder taken from reference TRBV28 and TRBJ2-1, is DVKVTQSSRYLVKRTGEKVFLECVQDMDHENMFWYRQDPGLGLRLIYFSYDVKMKEKGDIPEGYSVSREKKERFSLILESASTNQTSMYLCASSSNGRRLRFFGPGTRLTVL.

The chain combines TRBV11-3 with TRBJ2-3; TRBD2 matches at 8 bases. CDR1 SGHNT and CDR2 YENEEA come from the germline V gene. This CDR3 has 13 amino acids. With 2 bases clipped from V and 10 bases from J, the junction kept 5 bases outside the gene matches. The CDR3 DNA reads TGTGCCAGCAGCTTAAGCGGGGGAGTGGCGCAGTATTTT. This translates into CASSLSGGVAQYF.

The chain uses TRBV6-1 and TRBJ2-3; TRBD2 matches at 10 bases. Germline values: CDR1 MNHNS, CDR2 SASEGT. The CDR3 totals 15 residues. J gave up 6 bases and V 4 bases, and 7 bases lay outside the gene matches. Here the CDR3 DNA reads TGTGCCAGCAGTGGACAGAGCGGGGGGGCCGATACGCAGTATTTT. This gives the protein CASSGQSGGADTQYF.

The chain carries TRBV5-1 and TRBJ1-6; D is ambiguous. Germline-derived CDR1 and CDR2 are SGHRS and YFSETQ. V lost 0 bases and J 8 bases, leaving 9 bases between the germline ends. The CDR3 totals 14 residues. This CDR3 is CASSLDRKYSPLHF. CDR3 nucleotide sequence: TGCGCCAGCAGCTTGGACAGAAAATATTCACCCCTCCACTTT.

The CDR3 is CASSVETSGSDTQYF. DNA for the CDR3: TGTGCCAGCAGCGTAGAGACTAGCGGCTCAGATACGCAGTATTTT. This sequence joins TRBV9 and TRBJ2-3; 9 bases match TRBD2. This CDR3 comprises 15 residues. The germline gives CDR1 SGDLS, CDR2 YYNGEE. J was trimmed by 4 bases and V by 0 bases; bases with no gene match: 3.

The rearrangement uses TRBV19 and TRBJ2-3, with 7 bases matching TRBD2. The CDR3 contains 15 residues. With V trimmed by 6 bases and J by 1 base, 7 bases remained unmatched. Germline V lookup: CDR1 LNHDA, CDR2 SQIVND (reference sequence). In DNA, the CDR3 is TGTGCCAGTAGGAAAGCGGGGTTGGGCACAGATACGCAGTATTTT. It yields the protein CASRKAGLGTDTQYF.

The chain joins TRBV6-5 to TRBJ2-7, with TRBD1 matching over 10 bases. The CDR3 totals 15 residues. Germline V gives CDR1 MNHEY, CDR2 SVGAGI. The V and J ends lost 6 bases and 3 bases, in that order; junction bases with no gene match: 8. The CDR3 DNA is TGTGCCAGCAGGCGAACCGGGACAGGGGACTACGAGCAGTACTTC. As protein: CASRRTGTGDYEQYF.

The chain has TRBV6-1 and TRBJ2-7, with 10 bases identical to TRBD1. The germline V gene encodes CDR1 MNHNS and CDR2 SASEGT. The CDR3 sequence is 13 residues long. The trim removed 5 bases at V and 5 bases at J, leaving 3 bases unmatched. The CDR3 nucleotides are TGTGCCAGCAGTCCGACAGGGGGCGACGAGCAGTACTTC. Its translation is CASSPTGGDEQYF.

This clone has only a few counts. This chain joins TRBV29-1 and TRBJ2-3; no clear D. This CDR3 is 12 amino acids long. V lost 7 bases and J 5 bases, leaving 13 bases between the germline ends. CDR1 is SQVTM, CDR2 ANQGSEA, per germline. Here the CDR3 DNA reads TGCAGCGCGACTGACGATGGAGATACGCAGTATTTT. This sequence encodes CSATDDGDTQYF.

The CDR3 protein is CASSVGQGGNYGYTF. Written as DNA, the CDR3 is TGTGCCAGCAGTGTTGGACAGGGAGGCAACTATGGCTACACCTTC. V and J are TRBV6-1 and TRBJ1-2; 8 nucleotides match TRBD1. V lost 4 bases, J lost 2 bases, and 6 bases stayed unmatched. Germline CDR1 and CDR2: MNHNS and SASEGT. The CDR3 sequence is 15 residues long.

CDR3 DNA: TGTGCCAGCGTAGACAGGGGTGGCTACAATGAGCAGTTCTTC. Residues: CASVDRGGYNEQFF. The V gene is TRBV2, the J gene TRBJ2-1, with 8 bases matching TRBD1. Germline loops: CDR1 SNHLY, CDR2 FYNNEI. Trimming removed 8 bases from V and 3 bases from J; junction bases left unmatched: 6. CDR3 length equals 14 residues.

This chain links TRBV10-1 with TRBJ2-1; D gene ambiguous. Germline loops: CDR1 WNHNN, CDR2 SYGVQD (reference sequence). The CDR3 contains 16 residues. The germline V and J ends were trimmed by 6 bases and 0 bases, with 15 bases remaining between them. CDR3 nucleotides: TGCGCCAGCAGCCGGTCCGTCCCGGGCTCCTACAATGAGCAGTTCTTC. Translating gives CASSRSVPGSYNEQFF.

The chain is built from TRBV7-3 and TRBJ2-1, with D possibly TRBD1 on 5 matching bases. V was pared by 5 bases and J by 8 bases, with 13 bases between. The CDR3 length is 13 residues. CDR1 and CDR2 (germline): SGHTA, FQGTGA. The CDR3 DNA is TGTGCCAGCAGCAAGGACAACTTGGATGAGCAGTTCTTC. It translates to CASSKDNLDEQFF.

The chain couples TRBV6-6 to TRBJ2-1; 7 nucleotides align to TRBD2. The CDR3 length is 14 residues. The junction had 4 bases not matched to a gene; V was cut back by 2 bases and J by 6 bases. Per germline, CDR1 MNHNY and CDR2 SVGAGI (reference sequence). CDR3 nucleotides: TGTGCCAGCAGTTACCCCCCGGGAGGCAATGAGCAGTTCTTC. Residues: CASSYPPGGNEQFF.

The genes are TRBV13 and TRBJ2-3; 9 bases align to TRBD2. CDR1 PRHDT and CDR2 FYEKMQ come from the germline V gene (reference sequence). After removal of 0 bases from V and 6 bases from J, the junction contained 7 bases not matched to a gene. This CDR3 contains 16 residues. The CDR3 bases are TGTGCCAGCAGCTTAGGGAATGGCGGGAGGGCCGATACGCAGTATTTT. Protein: CASSLGNGGRADTQYF.

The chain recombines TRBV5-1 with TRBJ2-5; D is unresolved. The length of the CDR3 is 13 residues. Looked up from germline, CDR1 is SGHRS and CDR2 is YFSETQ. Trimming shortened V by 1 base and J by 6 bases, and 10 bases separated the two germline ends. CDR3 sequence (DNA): TGCGCCAGCAGCTTGTCCAGTCATCAGACCCAGTACTTC. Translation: CASSLSSHQTQYF.

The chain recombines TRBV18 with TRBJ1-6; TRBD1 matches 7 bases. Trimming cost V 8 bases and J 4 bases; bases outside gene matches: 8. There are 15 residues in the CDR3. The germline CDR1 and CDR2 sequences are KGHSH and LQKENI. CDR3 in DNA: TGTGCCAGCGCAAGGGCAGGGGGGTATAATTCACCCCTCCACTTT. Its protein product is CASARAGGYNSPLHF.

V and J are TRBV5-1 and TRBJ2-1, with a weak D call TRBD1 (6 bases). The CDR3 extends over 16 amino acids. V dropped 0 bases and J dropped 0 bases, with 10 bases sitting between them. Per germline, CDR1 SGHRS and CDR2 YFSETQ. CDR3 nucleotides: TGCGCCAGCAGCTTGGGGGACATGAGCTCCTACAATGAGCAGTTCTTC. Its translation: CASSLGDMSSYNEQFF.

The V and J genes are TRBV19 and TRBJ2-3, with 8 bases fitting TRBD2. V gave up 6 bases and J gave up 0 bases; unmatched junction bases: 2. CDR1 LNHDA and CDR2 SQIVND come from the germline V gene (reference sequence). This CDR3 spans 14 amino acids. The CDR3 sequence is CASRTSDSTDTQYF. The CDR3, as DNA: TGTGCCAGTAGGACTAGCGATAGCACAGATACGCAGTATTTT.

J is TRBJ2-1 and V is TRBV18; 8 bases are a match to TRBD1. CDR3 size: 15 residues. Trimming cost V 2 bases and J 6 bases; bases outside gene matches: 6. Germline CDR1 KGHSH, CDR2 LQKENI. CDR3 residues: CASSPGRQGRNEQFF. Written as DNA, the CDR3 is TGTGCCAGCTCACCAGGGAGACAGGGGCGCAATGAGCAGTTCTTC.